This passage covers 7 T cell receptor beta chains from one sample sequenced in a study of response to subunit inactivated influenza vaccine (dated by TCRdb to 2016 to 2019). The time point label, read with the paper, signifies: approximately 47 days after influenza vaccine administration. Libraries were prepared through RT-PCR. This sample was sequenced with an Illumina HiSeq 2500. In-frame beta chains were kept once TCRdb had trimmed the public reads at Q25 with fastp and called clones with MiXCR. Records with the same CDR3 protein are collapsed into one entry carrying the most frequent genes and DNA. The sample data list about half a million distinct CDR3 sequences, and approximately 9.9% of these were observed just once. About an eighth of the sample comes from the top ten. Here the sequenced sample was PBMCs from blood, taken 40 to 50 days after vaccination. These receptors all come from a man between 45 and 60 years old who received an inactivated influenza vaccine. Donor details come from another sample of the same person, matched by shared clones.

This clonotype was observed many times. This chain links TRBV6-1 with TRBJ2-2; 8 bases fit TRBD2. The CDR3 contains 15 residues. Germline V gene lookup returns CDR1 MNHNS and CDR2 SASEGT. With V trimmed by 4 bases and J by 1 base, 2 bases remained unmatched. This CDR3 is CASSGLAGNTGELFF. In DNA, the CDR3 is TGTGCCAGCAGTGGGCTAGCGGGGAACACCGGGGAGCTGTTTTTT.

This clonotype was observed a few times. The chain is built from TRBV27 and TRBJ2-3, with 9 positions matching TRBD2. Looked up from germline, CDR1 is MNHEY and CDR2 is SMNVEV (reference sequence). V dropped 5 bases and J dropped 0; count of bases not matched to a gene: 6. This CDR3 is built from 16 residues. CDR3 region: CASSRAGGPSTDTQYF. The CDR3 coding sequence is TGTGCCAGCAGTCGCGCGGGAGGGCCCAGCACAGATACGCAGTATTTT.

The genes are TRBV5-1 and TRBJ1-1, with D possibly being TRBD1 (5 bases). V was clipped by 0 bases and J by 4 bases, with 13 bases between them. The length of the CDR3 is 15 residues. CDR1 and CDR2 from the germline V gene are SGHRS and YFSETQ. CDR3: CASSLVSFQGTEAFF. CDR3 in DNA: TGCGCCAGCAGCTTGGTTTCGTTCCAGGGCACTGAAGCTTTCTTT.

This rearrangement joins TRBV7-2 to TRBJ2-5; the match to TRBD2 covers 7 bases. The ends lost 3 bases at V and 1 base at J; junction bases unmatched: 5. Per germline, CDR1 SGHTA and CDR2 FQGNSA. The CDR3 length is 15 residues. The CDR3 is CASSFQWGGQETQYF. In nucleotides, the CDR3 is TGTGCCAGCAGCTTTCAATGGGGGGGCCAAGAGACCCAGTACTTC.

This clonotype was observed many times. The V gene is TRBV12-3 or TRBV12-4, the J gene TRBJ2-3; weak D call: TRBD2 (6 bases). The V and J ends lost 7 bases and 5 bases respectively, with 19 bases between them. The CDR3 has 15 residues. The CDR3 region has the DNA TGTGCCAGCACCACCCGGGGGAGCGTGGGAGATACGCAGTATTTT. This translates into CASTTRGSVGDTQYF.

The chain has TRBV4-3 and TRBJ2-1; D is uncertain. Trimming removed 0 bases from V and 2 bases from J, with 11 bases in between. This CDR3 contains 16 residues. The germline gives CDR1 LGHNA, CDR2 YSLEER. CDR3 sequence (DNA): TGCGCCAGCAGCCAAGATTTTTACACGGCCTACAATGAGCAGTTCTTC. Translated: CASSQDFYTAYNEQFF.

In its sample, this clonotype was seen a few times. The genes are TRBV3-1 and TRBJ2-3; TRBD2 is a possible D gene (6 bases). Germline V gene sequence: CDR1 LGHDT, CDR2 YNNKEL (reference sequence). V was clipped by 3 bases and J by 5 bases, with 15 bases between them. This CDR3 is built from 15 residues. CDR3 sequence (DNA): TGTGCCAGCAGCCAGTGGAATAGCGGTGAAGATACGCAGTATTTT. Protein sequence: CASSQWNSGEDTQYF.